One sample yielded the 12 T cell receptor beta chains listed below, sequenced in a study of blood T cell repertoires in COVID-19. Only in-frame clones appear in the TCRdb table, and some are missing; sequencing was by immunoSEQ multiplex PCR. The repertoire consists of fewer than 250,000 clones, with 80% to 90% occurring once and the leading ten covering 2.5% to 3.5%. Sample: peripheral blood. These receptors all come from a man aged 45-65 years with active or convalescent COVID-19.

V is TRBV28 and J is TRBJ1-1, with a weak D call TRBD1 (5 bases). This CDR3 contains 12 residues. CDR1 and CDR2 (germline): MDHEN, SYDVKM. V lost 8 bases, J lost 6 bases, and 13 bases lay in between. The CDR3 sequence is CASGLQEPEAFF. The CDR3 DNA follows: TGTGCCAGCGGATTACAGGAACCTGAAGCTTTCTTT.

The chain recombines TRBV9 with TRBJ2-2; the D gene is possibly TRBD2 (6 bases). The length of the CDR3 is 15 residues. Germline CDR1 reads SGDLS; CDR2 reads YYNGEE. Trimming took 3 bases from V and 2 from J, leaving 11 bases between them. The CDR3 coding sequence is TGTGCCAGCAGCGAGGGTAGCGGTAACACCGGGGAGCTGTTTTTT. This translates into CASSEGSGNTGELFF.

The chain carries TRBV6-5 and TRBJ1-2, with 10 bases identical to TRBD1. V lost 6 bases, J lost 8 bases, and 6 bases stayed unmatched. CDR1 and CDR2 from the germline V gene are MNHEY and SVGAGI. The length of the CDR3 is 13 residues. The DNA of the CDR3 is TGTGCCAGCAGATACGGGACAGGGGTAGGCTACACCTTC. Amino acids: CASRYGTGVGYTF.

The chain combines TRBV11-3 with TRBJ1-1, with TRBD1 identical over 9 bases. This CDR3 has 12 residues. Germline V gives CDR1 SGHNT, CDR2 YENEEA. Losses at the gene ends were 5 bases for V and 11 bases for J; bases not matched to a gene: 6. CDR3 coding DNA: TGTGCCAGCAGCCCCGGGACAGGGCGGGCTTTCTTT. It codes for CASSPGTGRAFF.

This sequence joins TRBV6-5 and TRBJ2-7; 11 bases map to TRBD1. This CDR3 is built from 14 residues. The V gene end was trimmed by 5 bases and the J gene end by 6 bases; junction bases not matched to a gene: 6. Germline CDR1 MNHEY, CDR2 SVGAGI. The CDR3, as DNA: TGTGCCAGCAGTATCCGGGACAGGGGGGCCGAGCAGTACTTC. Protein product: CASSIRDRGAEQYF.

The CDR3: CASSLRSRDREVNTEAFF. DNA for the CDR3: TGTGCCAGCAGCCTCCGAAGCCGGGACAGGGAAGTGAACACTGAAGCTTTCTTT. The chain uses TRBV7-2 and TRBJ1-1; TRBD1 aligns across 9 bases. The CDR3 has 18 residues. The V and J ends lost 5 bases and 0 bases, in that order; junction bases with no gene match: 13. The V gene's germline CDR1 is SGHTA and CDR2 FQGNSA.

This rearrangement joins TRBV15 to TRBJ1-6; TRBD1 aligns across 7 bases. V lost 4 bases and J lost 7; bases outside the gene matches: 4. The CDR3 has 14 residues. From germline, CDR1 is LNHNV and CDR2 YYDKDF (reference sequence). The DNA for the CDR3 is TGTGCCACCAGCATAGGGACAGTCAATTCACCCCTCCACTTT. Translated: CATSIGTVNSPLHF.

J is TRBJ1-5 and V is TRBV27, with TRBD1 matching over 9 bases. The ends lost 0 bases at V and 4 bases at J; junction bases unmatched: 10. In germline, CDR1 is MNHEY, CDR2 SMNVEV (reference sequence). The CDR3 is 18 amino acids. Written as DNA, the CDR3 is TGTGCCAGCAGTTTATCTCGGGGGGGGACAGGGCTTAATCAGCCCCAGCATTTT. This codes for CASSLSRGGTGLNQPQHF.

The chain recombines TRBV7-9 with TRBJ2-2; D is perhaps TRBD1 (6 bases). V was shortened by 6 bases and J by 0 bases, with 11 bases between the two germline ends. The CDR3 spans 15 residues. Germline V CDR1 and CDR2: SEHNR, FQNEAQ (reference sequence). The CDR3 loop is CASSFQGTNTGELFF. In DNA, the CDR3 is TGTGCCAGCAGTTTTCAGGGGACGAACACCGGGGAGCTGTTTTTT.

This clone showed up just a few times. The rearrangement joins TRBV5-4 to TRBJ2-7, with D perhaps matching TRBD2 (5 bases). V was cut by 0 bases and J by 3 bases, with 16 bases left in between. The CDR3 has 16 amino acids. Germline-derived CDR1 and CDR2 are SGHNT and YYREEE (reference sequence). The CDR3 sequence is CASSLDPAGTDYEQYF. DNA of the CDR3: TGTGCCAGCAGCTTGGATCCCGCGGGTACAGACTACGAGCAGTACTTC. Together with reference TRBV5-4 and TRBJ2-7, the CDR3 gives the full variable domain: ETGVTQSPTHLIKTRGQQVTLRCSSQSGHNTVSWYQQALGQGPQFIFQYYREEENGRGNFPPRFSGLQFPNYSSELNVNALELDDSALYLCASSLDPAGTDYEQYFGPGTRLTVT.

The rearrangement joins TRBV30 to TRBJ1-2; D is ambiguous. The V gene lost 3 bases and the J gene lost 8 bases, with 16 bases spanning the gap. The germline gives CDR1 GTSNPN, CDR2 SVGIG (reference sequence). This CDR3 is 13 amino acids long. The chain's CDR3 is CAWSSWRVGGYTF. The CDR3 nucleotides read TGTGCCTGGAGCTCCTGGAGGGTGGGAGGCTACACCTTC. Based on the CDR3 plus reference TRBV30 and TRBJ1-2, the full variable domain is SQTIHQWPATLVQPVGSPLSLECTVEGTSNPNLYWYRQAAGRGLQLLFYSVGIGQISSEVPQNLSASRPQDRQFILSSKKLLLSDSGFYLCAWSSWRVGGYTFGSGTRLTVV.

V usage is TRBV28 and J usage is TRBJ2-5, with TRBD1 matching 9 bases. Looked up from germline, CDR1 is MDHEN and CDR2 is SYDVKM. Trimming cost V 4 bases and J 7 bases; bases outside gene matches: 16. The CDR3 spans 17 residues. The CDR3 spells CASSSLRNRGRGRTQYF. The CDR3 DNA reads as TGTGCCAGCAGTTCCTTACGTAACAGGGGGCGGGGGCGGACCCAGTACTTC. The complete variable domain, with remaining parts taken from reference TRBV28 and TRBJ2-5, reads DVKVTQSSRYLVKRTGEKVFLECVQDMDHENMFWYRQDPGLGLRLIYFSYDVKMKEKGDIPEGYSVSREKKERFSLILESASTNQTSMYLCASSSLRNRGRGRTQYFGPGTRLLVL.